The 18 T cell receptor beta chains presented below share a single source sample, sequenced in a study of early T cells in non-severe SARS-CoV-2 infection. TCRdb fed the 5' RACE reads into MiXCR, producing one record per CDR3 protein. The repertoire holds roughly 60,000 distinct CDR3 sequences, with 13% as singletons. Sequencing used whole blood. These receptors originate from an adult who was a healthcare worker with PCR-confirmed SARS-CoV-2 infection or an uninfected control (not recorded which).

The V gene is TRBV29-1, the J gene TRBJ2-3; 13 positions match TRBD2. V lost 6 bases, J lost 0 bases, and 6 bases stayed unmatched. The CDR3 loop spans 16 amino acids. Germline CDR1 is SQVTM and CDR2 is ANQGSEA. CDR3 nucleotides: TGCAGCGTCGAACTGGGACTAGCGGGGAGCACAGATACGCAGTATTTT. This encodes CSVELGLAGSTDTQYF.

This clonotype was seen just once. This chain joins TRBV30 and TRBJ2-3, with 8 bases lining up with TRBD1. CDR1 and CDR2 from the germline V gene are GTSNPN and SVGIG (reference sequence). This CDR3 comprises 15 residues. V dropped 1 base and J dropped 0; count of bases not matched to a gene: 3. CDR3 loop: CAWSADRGSTDTQYF. Here the CDR3 DNA reads TGTGCCTGGAGTGCCGACAGGGGTAGCACAGATACGCAGTATTTT.

V usage is TRBV11-2 and J usage is TRBJ2-2, with D hard to call. Deletions cut 5 bases from V and 7 bases from J, with 8 bases between. The CDR3 has 12 amino acids. Looked up from germline, CDR1 is SGHAT and CDR2 is FQNNGV. CDR3 nucleotides: TGTGCCAGCAGCCCCCAGGTCGGGGAGCTGTTTTTT. Translated, it gives CASSPQVGELFF. The whole variable domain, filled in from reference TRBV11-2 and TRBJ2-2, reads EAGVAQSPRYKIIEKRQSVAFWCNPISGHATLYWYQQILGQGPKLLIQFQNNGVVDDSQLPKDRFSAERLKGVDSTLKIQPAKLEDSAVYLCASSPQVGELFFGEGSRLTVL.

The V and J genes are TRBV12-5 and TRBJ2-5; 8 bases are shared with TRBD2. Germline V gene data show CDR1 as LGHNT and CDR2 as FRNRAP. V lost 6 bases and J lost 10; bases outside the gene matches: 13. The CDR3 loop spans 14 amino acids. CDR3 coding DNA: TGTGCTAGTGGGTCCTTGGGACTAGAAGGAGTCCAGTACTTC. Protein product: CASGSLGLEGVQYF. The full variable domain, its missing parts supplied by reference TRBV12-5 and TRBJ2-5, is DARVTQTPRHKVTEMGQEVTMRCQPILGHNTVFWYRQTMMQGLELLAYFRNRAPLDDSGMPKDRFSAEMPDATLATLKIQPSEPRDSAVYFCASGSLGLEGVQYFGPGTRLLVL.

This chain joins TRBV12-3 or TRBV12-4 and TRBJ1-5; D perhaps matches TRBD1 (6 bases). Trimming removed 2 bases from V and 2 bases from J, with 13 bases in between. The CDR3 is 16 residues long. The chain's CDR3 is CASSLNVGGGNQPQHF. CDR3 coding DNA: TGTGCCAGCAGTTTAAATGTAGGGGGTGGCAATCAGCCCCAGCATTTT.

This clonotype was counted a single time. This sequence may be a read error, since a much larger clone differs from it by one base. This sequence joins TRBV29-1 and TRBJ2-5; TRBD1 matches 7 bases. The V gene's germline CDR1 is SQVTM and CDR2 ANQGSEA. This CDR3 region has 12 residues. CDR3 protein: CSAYRGQETRYF. CDR3 DNA sequence: TGCAGCGCCTACAGGGGCCAAGAGACCCGGTACTTC.

In this sample, this clonotype turned up many times. This sequence joins TRBV14 and TRBJ2-1, with D uncertain. V dropped 1 base and J dropped 3 bases, with 10 bases sitting between them. Germline-derived CDR1 and CDR2 are SGHDN and FVKESK. The CDR3 extends over 15 amino acids. The CDR3, as DNA: TGTGCCAGCAGCCAAGTAGGTAAGGGCTACAATGAGCAGTTCTTC. This translates into CASSQVGKGYNEQFF.

Many counts were recorded for this clonotype. The rearrangement uses TRBV7-2 and TRBJ2-1; tentatively, D is TRBD1 or TRBD2 (5 bases each). V lost 5 bases to trimming and J lost 2 bases, with 13 bases between them. The CDR3 runs 15 residues. The germline CDR1 and CDR2 sequences are SGHTA and FQGNSA. The CDR3 spells CASSPLLGAYNEQFF. The CDR3 DNA sequence: TGTGCCAGCAGCCCCCTCCTGGGGGCCTACAATGAGCAGTTCTTC.

This clonotype was picked up a small number of times. This chain joins TRBV27 and TRBJ2-5, with TRBD1 matching 10 bases. CDR3 length: 16 amino acids. Germline V gene sequence: CDR1 MNHEY, CDR2 SMNVEV (reference sequence). V shed 5 bases and J 7 bases; nucleotides not matched to a gene: 13. In DNA, the CDR3 is TGTGCCAGCAGTCCCGCGGGTCCCGGGACAGGGGTGACCCAGTACTTC. This codes for CASSPAGPGTGVTQYF.

This clonotype has just a few counts. The genes are TRBV20-1 and TRBJ2-3, with 9 bases lining up with TRBD2. CDR1 and CDR2 from the germline V gene are DFQATT and SNEGSKA (reference sequence). Losses at the gene ends were 6 bases for V and 3 bases for J; bases not matched to a gene: 13. The CDR3 has 16 amino acids. The CDR3 DNA reads as TGCAGTGCCCAGCCGCGGGGGGGCAGTCGAACAGATACGCAGTATTTT. It is translated as CSAQPRGGSRTDTQYF.

This clonotype was detected many times. The J gene is TRBJ1-1, the V gene TRBV10-1; D is ambiguous. Trimming left V 0 bases short and J 6 bases short, with 11 bases between. CDR1 is WNHNN, CDR2 SYGVQD, per germline (reference sequence). The CDR3 has 14 amino acids. CDR3 amino acids: CASSESVEGSEAFF. The DNA for the CDR3 is TGCGCCAGCAGTGAGTCAGTAGAGGGCTCTGAAGCTTTCTTT.

The chain recombines TRBV20-1 with TRBJ2-1; TRBD2 matches at 7 bases. After removal of 3 bases from V and 4 bases from J, the junction contained 6 bases not matched to a gene. CDR1 and CDR2 (germline): DFQATT, SNEGSKA (reference sequence). The CDR3 covers 14 residues. The CDR3 spells CSASRLAVYNEQFF. For the CDR3, the DNA is TGCAGTGCTAGTAGGCTAGCGGTTTACAATGAGCAGTTCTTC.

The V call is TRBV15, the J call TRBJ2-1; D unclear. CDR3 length equals 19 residues. V gave up 0 bases and J gave up 8 bases, with 26 bases separating them. From germline, CDR1 is LNHNV and CDR2 YYDKDF (reference sequence). Written as DNA, the CDR3 is TGTGCCACCAGCAGAGATTCGGGTAGTGCTAGGAGATTTGTGGATGAGCAGTTCTTC. Protein: CATSRDSGSARRFVDEQFF.

The chain combines TRBV29-1 with TRBJ2-7; 9 bases map to TRBD1. The V gene end was trimmed by 3 bases and the J gene end by 6 bases; junction bases not matched to a gene: 9. This CDR3 region has 14 residues. The V gene's germline CDR1 is SQVTM and CDR2 ANQGSEA. CDR3 DNA: TGCAGCGTTGATGTGGTGGGACAGGGCGGCGAGCAGTACTTC. It encodes CSVDVVGQGGEQYF.

J is TRBJ2-7 and V is TRBV12-5; a weak D match, TRBD1 (5 bases). Germline V gene lookup returns CDR1 LGHNT and CDR2 FRNRAP. The CDR3 covers 13 residues. Between the trimmed V and J ends, which lost 6 bases and 0 bases, there was a span of 9 bases. In nucleotides, the CDR3 is TGTGCTAGTGGAAGAGACAGCTCCTACGAGCAGTACTTC. It codes for CASGRDSSYEQYF.

The J gene is TRBJ2-7, the V gene TRBV5-5; D is possibly TRBD2 (6 bases). The CDR3 contains 14 residues. The germline gives CDR1 SGHKS, CDR2 YYEKEE (reference sequence). V dropped 0 bases and J dropped 7 bases, with 14 bases sitting between them. CDR3 DNA: TGTGCCAGCAGCTTGGGAACCGGACTACGAGAGCAGTACTTC. Its protein is CASSLGTGLREQYF.

This clonotype has more than one count but fewer than ten. This chain links TRBV6-5 with TRBJ2-5; possibly TRBD1 or TRBD2 for D (5 bases each). V was trimmed by 6 bases and J by 5 bases, leaving 10 bases between them. The CDR3 sequence is 12 residues long. CDR1 and CDR2 from the germline V gene are MNHEY and SVGAGI. The CDR3 region has the DNA TGTGCCAGCAGACGGGGCCAGGAGACCCAGTACTTC. Protein sequence: CASRRGQETQYF.

The gene calls are TRBV18 and TRBJ2-1; D may be TRBD1 (6 bases). The CDR3 is made up of 15 amino acids. Germline V gives CDR1 KGHSH, CDR2 LQKENI. Trimming removed 4 bases at V and 5 bases at J, with 15 bases between. The DNA for the CDR3 is TGTGCCAGCTCACAGGGACACCTTTCTGACAATGAGCAGTTCTTC. This sequence encodes CASSQGHLSDNEQFF.